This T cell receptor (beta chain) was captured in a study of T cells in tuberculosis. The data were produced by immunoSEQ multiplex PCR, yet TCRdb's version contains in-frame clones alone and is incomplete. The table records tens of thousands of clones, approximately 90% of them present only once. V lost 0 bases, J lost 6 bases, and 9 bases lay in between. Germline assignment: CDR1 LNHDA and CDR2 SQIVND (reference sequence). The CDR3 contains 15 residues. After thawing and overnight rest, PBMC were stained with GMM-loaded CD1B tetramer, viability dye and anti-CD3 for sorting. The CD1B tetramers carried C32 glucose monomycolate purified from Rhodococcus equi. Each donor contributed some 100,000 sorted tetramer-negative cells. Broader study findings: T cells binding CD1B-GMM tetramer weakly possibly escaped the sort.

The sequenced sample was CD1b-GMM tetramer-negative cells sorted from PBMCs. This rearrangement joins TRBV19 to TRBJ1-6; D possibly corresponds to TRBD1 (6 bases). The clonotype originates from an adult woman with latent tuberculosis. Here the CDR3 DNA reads TGTGCCAGTAGTATAGATCGGGACACTAATTCACCCCTCCACTTT. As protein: CASSIDRDTNSPLHF. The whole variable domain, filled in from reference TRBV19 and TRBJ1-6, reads DGGITQSPKYLFRKEGQNVTLSCEQNLNHDAMYWYRQDPGQGLRLIYYSQIVNDFQKGDIAEGYSVSREKKESFPLTVTSAQKNPTAFYLCASSIDRDTNSPLHFGNGTRLTVT.